A single sample is the source of the 31 T cell receptor beta chains below, sequenced in a study of shared clonotypes between healthy human individuals. Profiling relied on immunoSEQ multiplex PCR, and the TCRdb table lists in-frame clones only, not all of them. The sample lists about 680,000 clones, 92% seen once, with roughly 24% in the top ten. It was CD45RO-negative cells, positively selected for CCR7, that made up naive CD8 cells, with terminally differentiated effector memory CD45RA+ cells excluded. Sequenced sample: naive CD8+ T cells sorted from blood. These receptors came from a man aged 25-45 years in good health.

The chain is built from TRBV6-5 and TRBJ2-7, with D perhaps TRBD2 (5 bases). There are 12 residues in the CDR3. The germline V gene has CDR1 MNHEY and CDR2 SVGAGI. The chain's CDR3 is CTVGRPAYEQYF. As DNA, the CDR3 is TGTACTGTGGGGAGACCCGCCTACGAGCAGTACTTC.

The chain couples TRBV7-2 to TRBJ2-1, with a weak D call TRBD1 (6 bases). Germline V lookup: CDR1 SGHTA, CDR2 FQGNSA. V lost 4 bases and J 4 bases, leaving 14 bases between the germline ends. The CDR3 runs to 15 residues. CDR3 nucleotide sequence: TGTGCCAGCAGCTCAAAGCCCACAGGGTACAATGAGCAGTTCTTC. It yields the protein CASSSKPTGYNEQFF.

The chain carries TRBV15 and TRBJ2-7; TRBD2 aligns across 12 bases. Looked up from germline, CDR1 is LNHNV and CDR2 is YYDKDF (reference sequence). The ends lost 2 bases at V and 7 bases at J; junction bases unmatched: 15. The CDR3 spans 18 residues. DNA of the CDR3: TGTGCCACCAGCAGATCCCGACTAGCGGGAGACCCAGCTGGTGAGCAGTACTTC. Translated: CATSRSRLAGDPAGEQYF.

DNA of the CDR3: TGTGCCAGCAGTTTAATCTCCGGGGAGCTGTTTTTT. Its protein is CASSLISGELFF. The chain links TRBV27 to TRBJ2-2; D call uncertain. CDR1 is MNHEY, CDR2 SMNVEV, per germline (reference sequence). CDR3 length equals 12 residues. Trimming shortened V by 2 bases and J by 6 bases, and 4 bases separated the two germline ends.

The J gene is TRBJ2-7, the V gene TRBV11-1; D not certain. Germline loops: CDR1 SGHAT, CDR2 FQDESV (reference sequence). This CDR3 has 12 residues. V was pared by 4 bases and J by 4 bases, with 8 bases between. CDR3 amino acids: CASSSPSYEQYF. CDR3 DNA sequence: TGTGCCAGCAGCTCCCCTTCGTACGAGCAGTACTTC.

The chain has TRBV7-9 and TRBJ2-7; no reliable D call. The CDR3 is 15 residues long. Trimming cost V 1 base and J 0 bases, with 10 bases left between them. Germline assignment: CDR1 SEHNR and CDR2 FQNEAQ (reference sequence). The CDR3 loop is CASSLGRLDSYEQYF. DNA of the CDR3: TGTGCCAGCAGCTTAGGAAGGCTGGACTCCTACGAGCAGTACTTC.

The genes are TRBV5-4 and TRBJ2-7; 9 bases match TRBD1. V lost 4 bases to trimming and J lost 7 bases; unmatched junction nucleotides: 6. This CDR3 is 13 amino acids long. The germline CDR1 and CDR2 sequences are SGHNT and YYREEE (reference sequence). As DNA, the CDR3 is TGTGCCAGCAGCCCAGGGACAGGGTTAGAGCAGTACTTC. Translated, it gives CASSPGTGLEQYF. Full variable domain (missing parts from reference TRBV5-4 and TRBJ2-7): ETGVTQSPTHLIKTRGQQVTLRCSSQSGHNTVSWYQQALGQGPQFIFQYYREEENGRGNFPPRFSGLQFPNYSSELNVNALELDDSALYLCASSPGTGLEQYFGPGTRLTVT.

The V call is TRBV9, the J call TRBJ2-2, with 7 bases aligning to TRBD1. The V gene end was trimmed by 4 bases and the J gene end by 8 bases; junction bases not matched to a gene: 8. Germline V gene sequence: CDR1 SGDLS, CDR2 YYNGEE. This CDR3 has 14 amino acids. CDR3 sequence (DNA): TGTGCCAGCAGCCCTCGGACAGGTTCTGGGGAGCTGTTTTTT. Its protein is CASSPRTGSGELFF.

The chain has TRBV5-1 and TRBJ2-7; 11 nucleotides match TRBD2. This CDR3 spans 20 amino acids. Per the germline V gene, CDR1 is SGHRS and CDR2 is YFSETQ. V was pared by 4 bases and J by 3 bases, with 21 bases of the junction left unmatched. The CDR3 sequence: CASSPGEKLAGVFPDYEQYF. The CDR3 coding sequence is TGCGCCAGCAGCCCAGGGGAGAAACTAGCGGGAGTATTTCCAGACTACGAGCAGTACTTC.

CDR3 protein: CSVVGGGSMLYNEQFF. The CDR3 coding sequence is TGCAGCGTCGTTGGGGGAGGCAGCATGCTATACAATGAGCAGTTCTTC. The genes are TRBV29-1 and TRBJ2-1, with D possibly TRBD2 on 6 matching bases. V was pared by 6 bases and J by 4 bases, with 22 bases between. This CDR3 has 16 residues. The germline V gene encodes CDR1 SQVTM and CDR2 ANQGSEA.

This clone was seen only once. This sequence joins TRBV15 and TRBJ2-7; a weak D match, TRBD2 (6 bases). The CDR3 consists of 14 residues. V lost 5 bases and J 3 bases, leaving 14 bases between the germline ends. Looked up from germline, CDR1 is LNHNV and CDR2 is YYDKDF (reference sequence). The DNA for the CDR3 is TGTGCCACCAGCCTCGGGGGAATGGTCTACGAGCAGTACTTC. As protein: CATSLGGMVYEQYF.

This rearrangement joins TRBV6-1 to TRBJ2-1; possibly TRBD1 for D (6 bases). CDR3 length: 13 amino acids. The V gene lost 4 bases and the J gene lost 8 bases, with 12 bases spanning the gap. The V gene's germline CDR1 is MNHNS and CDR2 SASEGT. The CDR3 coding sequence is TGTGCCAGCAGTGCCCAGGGGTGGCATGAGCAGTTCTTC. It translates to CASSAQGWHEQFF.

In this sample, this clone turned up a few times. Within the sample, other DNA sequences also encode this same CDR3. The rearrangement uses TRBV28 and TRBJ2-7, with D hard to call. The CDR3 consists of 10 residues. V lost 6 bases to trimming and J lost 2 bases, with 2 bases between them. Germline CDR1 and CDR2: MDHEN and SYDVKM. DNA for the CDR3: TGTGCCAGCAGCACCTACGAGCAGTACTTC. Translation: CASSTYEQYF.

The chain has TRBV7-6 and TRBJ1-1; TRBD1 agrees at 7 bases. The germline V gene has CDR1 SGHVS and CDR2 FNYEAQ. The CDR3 covers 20 residues. Germline trimming cut 4 bases from V and 0 bases from J; bases unmatched to any gene: 20. The CDR3 region is CASSSFPFPGTAKMNTEAFF. The CDR3 region has the DNA TGTGCCAGCAGCTCTTTCCCCTTCCCCGGGACAGCAAAAATGAACACTGAAGCTTTCTTT.

This clone has more than one count but fewer than ten. The gene calls are TRBV11-2 and TRBJ2-7; D not resolved. This CDR3 is 14 amino acids long. The germline V and J ends were trimmed by 1 base and 6 bases, with 13 bases remaining between them. The germline V gene encodes CDR1 SGHAT and CDR2 FQNNGV. CDR3 sequence (DNA): TGTGCCAGCAGCTTAGGTGTGAACCCCAGCGAGCAGTACTTC. This codes for CASSLGVNPSEQYF.

The CDR3 coding sequence is TGTGCCAGCAGGCCAGGGTTCGCTGAAGCTTTCTTT. Translation gives CASRPGFAEAFF. The chain employs TRBV7-9 and TRBJ1-1, with a possible D match to TRBD1 (5 bases). This CDR3 has 12 amino acids. Germline values: CDR1 SEHNR, CDR2 FQNEAQ (reference sequence). Trimming shortened V by 6 bases and J by 6 bases, and 11 bases separated the two germline ends.

The rearrangement uses TRBV6-5 and TRBJ1-2; D might be TRBD1 (5 bases). Deletions cut 0 bases from V and 4 bases from J, with 12 bases between. CDR3 length: 15 amino acids. Germline V gives CDR1 MNHEY, CDR2 SVGAGI. The CDR3 is CASSYSNTGFYGYTF. The CDR3 coding sequence is TGTGCCAGCAGTTACTCAAATACAGGATTCTATGGCTACACCTTC.

The CDR3 bases are TGTGCCAGCAGCCCAGAACTGGGGCCCGACGAGCAGTACTTC. Protein: CASSPELGPDEQYF. The chain carries TRBV7-9 and TRBJ2-7, with D possibly being TRBD1 (5 bases). V shed 5 bases and J shed 5 bases, with 16 bases lying between them. Per the germline V gene, CDR1 is SEHNR and CDR2 is FQNEAQ (reference sequence). The CDR3 has 14 residues.

This rearrangement joins TRBV7-9 to TRBJ2-7, with a tentative D call TRBD1 (5 bases). CDR1 is SEHNR and CDR2 is FQNEAQ in the germline V gene (reference sequence). Trimming removed 5 bases at V and 2 bases at J, with 16 bases between. The length of the CDR3 is 15 residues. The CDR3 DNA reads TGTGCCAGCAGCCCATCGACCGGACATACCTACGAGCAGTACTTC. Encoded protein: CASSPSTGHTYEQYF. The entire variable domain, with the rest obtained from reference TRBV7-9 and TRBJ2-7, is as follows: DTGVSQNPRHKITKRGQNVTFRCDPISEHNRLYWYRQTLGQGPEFLTYFQNEAQLEKSRLLSDRFSAERPKGSFSTLEIQRTEQGDSAMYLCASSPSTGHTYEQYFGPGTRLTVT.

V is TRBV27 and J is TRBJ2-7; 8 bases match TRBD2. With 4 bases clipped from V and 7 bases from J, the junction kept 9 bases outside the gene matches. This CDR3 spans 14 amino acids. Looked up from germline, CDR1 is MNHEY and CDR2 is SMNVEV (reference sequence). CDR3 bases: TGTGCCAGCAGTTATGACGGGAGGGCCTGGGAGCAGTACTTC. As protein: CASSYDGRAWEQYF.

The V and J genes are TRBV5-1 and TRBJ2-6, with D perhaps matching TRBD2 (6 bases). The CDR3 contains 18 residues. Between the trimmed V and J ends, which lost 0 bases and 1 base, there was a span of 14 bases. CDR1 and CDR2 (germline): SGHRS, YFSETQ. CDR3 protein: CASSLDGTAPSGANVLTF. CDR3 sequence (DNA): TGCGCCAGCAGCTTGGACGGGACTGCTCCTTCTGGGGCCAACGTCCTGACTTTC. The full variable domain, with the rest looked up from reference TRBV5-1 and TRBJ2-6, is KAGVTQTPRYLIKTRGQQVTLSCSPISGHRSVSWYQQTPGQGLQFLFEYFSETQRNKGNFPGRFSGRQFSNSRSEMNVSTLELGDSALYLCASSLDGTAPSGANVLTFGAGSRLTVL.

The chain links TRBV10-3 to TRBJ2-7; 12 positions agree with TRBD2. The junction had 14 bases not matched to a gene; V was cut back by 6 bases and J by 2 bases. The germline V gene has CDR1 ENHRY and CDR2 SYGVKD. The CDR3 contains 18 residues. This CDR3 is CAISGLAGPTAPTYEQYF. CDR3 nucleotides: TGTGCCATCAGCGGACTAGCGGGACCCACGGCCCCCACCTACGAGCAGTACTTC.

Points on this clone: Other DNA sequences in the sample encode the same CDR3. This rearrangement joins TRBV9 to TRBJ2-2; no reliable D call. Deletions cut 0 bases from V and 5 bases from J, with 2 bases between. CDR3 length: 12 residues. The germline V gene encodes CDR1 SGDLS and CDR2 YYNGEE. For the CDR3, the DNA is TGTGCCAGCAGCGTAGTTACCGGGGAGCTGTTTTTT. This translates into CASSVVTGELFF. Variable domain in full (rest from reference TRBV9 and TRBJ2-2): DSGVTQTPKHLITATGQRVTLRCSPRSGDLSVYWYQQSLDQGLQFLIQYYNGEERAKGNILERFSAQQFPDLHSELNLSSLELGDSALYFCASSVVTGELFFGEGSRLTVL.

In this sample, this clone turned up once. The gene calls are TRBV9 and TRBJ2-1; TRBD2 agrees at 8 bases. With 3 bases clipped from V and 7 bases from J, the junction kept 12 bases outside the gene matches. Per the germline V gene, CDR1 is SGDLS and CDR2 is YYNGEE. The CDR3 length is 16 residues. In DNA form, the CDR3 reads TGTGCCAGCAGCGCCTTCCGTGGGGCGGGAGGAAATGAGCAGTTCTTC. This sequence encodes CASSAFRGAGGNEQFF.

This clone was counted a single time. J is TRBJ1-2 and V is TRBV28, with D perhaps TRBD1 (5 bases). The CDR3 runs 14 residues. The ends were cut back, 5 bases at V and 6 bases at J, with 16 bases in the middle. CDR1 is MDHEN, CDR2 SYDVKM, per germline. This chain's CDR3 is CASSPRRGTNGYTF. In DNA form, the CDR3 reads TGTGCCAGCAGTCCGCGGCGGGGGACCAATGGCTACACCTTC.

The chain is built from TRBV4-1 and TRBJ1-1, with 7 bases lining up with TRBD1. J lost 0 bases, V lost 2 bases, and 3 bases had no gene match. The V gene's germline CDR1 is MGHRA and CDR2 YSYEKL. The CDR3 sequence is 15 residues long. The CDR3 loop is CASSQRGGLNTEAFF. CDR3 DNA sequence: TGCGCCAGCAGCCAACGAGGGGGCTTGAACACTGAAGCTTTCTTT.

This clone was counted many times. The chain is built from TRBV6-1 and TRBJ2-2; no definite D call. Germline V CDR1 and CDR2: MNHNS, SASEGT. Trimming left V 5 bases short and J 6 bases short, with 13 bases between. CDR3 length equals 14 residues. The CDR3 region is CASSQDPTPGELFF. The CDR3 coding sequence is TGTGCCAGCAGTCAGGACCCTACCCCCGGGGAGCTGTTTTTT.

The chain links TRBV10-3 to TRBJ2-1; D may match TRBD1 or TRBD2 (5 bases each). CDR1 and CDR2 (germline): ENHRY, SYGVKD. Trimming pared 8 bases from V and 9 bases from J, leaving 11 bases between. The CDR3 loop spans 11 amino acids. The CDR3 DNA is TGTGCCATCGCCGAGGGGTTTGAGCAGTTCTTC. Residues: CAIAEGFEQFF.

The chain carries TRBV10-3 and TRBJ2-1, with 8 bases identical to TRBD2. The J segment lost 11 bases and the V segment lost 3 bases, leaving 9 bases of the junction unmatched. The germline V gene encodes CDR1 ENHRY and CDR2 SYGVKD. The CDR3 is 14 amino acids. The CDR3, as DNA: TGTGCCATCAGTGAAACGGGAGGGCCGGCCCAGCAGTTCTTC. Translating it yields CAISETGGPAQQFF.

Here the CDR3 reads CSVGGREDSGILRYEQYF. Here the CDR3 DNA reads TGCAGCGTTGGAGGGAGGGAGGATAGCGGGATCCTCCGCTACGAGCAGTACTTC. The chain combines TRBV29-1 with TRBJ2-7; 8 bases fit TRBD2. From germline, CDR1 is SQVTM and CDR2 ANQGSEA. The junction had 20 bases not matched to a gene; V was cut back by 4 bases and J by 3 bases. There are 18 residues in the CDR3.

This chain uses TRBV7-6 with TRBJ2-2, with D unclear. Trimming removed 6 bases from V and 6 bases from J, with 5 bases in between. The V gene's germline CDR1 is SGHVS and CDR2 FNYEAQ. This CDR3 is 11 amino acids long. CDR3 DNA sequence: TGTGCCAGCAGTTTATCCGGGGAGCTGTTTTTT. As protein: CASSLSGELFF.